The sequence of this T cell receptor (beta chain) was determined in a study of blood T cell repertoires in COVID-19. As for the study in general: Sample material is recorded as cDNA or gDNA derived from T cells, B-cell-depleted T cells, or PBMCs.

This CDR3 has 14 amino acids. Per germline, CDR1 MNHEY and CDR2 SVGAGI. V dropped 4 bases and J dropped 4; count of bases not matched to a gene: 2. Participant age was roughly 18 to 100 years, and participants resided in roughly 24 US areas. Participant-reported clinical history was the basis for cohort assignment. In the original analysis: Estimated nucleated cell counts came from reference gene primer amplification. Profiling relied on immunoSEQ multiplex PCR, and the TCRdb table lists in-frame clones only, not all of them. The V and J calls and clone size come from that table; D and trimming were worked out from the DNA. Of approximately 270,000 clones listed, 80% to 90% are singletons.

This chain uses TRBV6-5 with TRBJ2-1, with 9 bases that match TRBD1. The clonotype originates from a woman aged 25 to 39 who had recovered from COVID-19. Sequencing was carried out using PBMCs or T cells enriched from blood (not recorded which). The CDR3 DNA reads TGTGCCAGCAGTTTAGGACAGGGGTACAATGAGCAGTTCTTC. Amino acids: CASSLGQGYNEQFF.